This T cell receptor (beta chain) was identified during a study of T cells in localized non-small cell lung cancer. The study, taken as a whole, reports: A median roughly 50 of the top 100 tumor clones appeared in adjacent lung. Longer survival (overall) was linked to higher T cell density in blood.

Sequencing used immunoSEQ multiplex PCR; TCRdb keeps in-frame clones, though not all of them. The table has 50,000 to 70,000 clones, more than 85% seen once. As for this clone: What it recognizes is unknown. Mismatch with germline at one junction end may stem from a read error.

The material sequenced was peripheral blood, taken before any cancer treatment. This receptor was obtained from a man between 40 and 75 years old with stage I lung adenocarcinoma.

CDR3 nucleotides: TGTGCCAGCAGTCTGGGGGGGACTAGCGGGGAGGGAGTCTTC. Its protein is CASSLGGTSGEGVF. The rearrangement joins TRBV28 to TRBJ2-1, with 13 bases identical to TRBD2. The germline V gene encodes CDR1 MDHEN and CDR2 SYDVKM. The length of the CDR3 is 14 residues.